A single sample is the source of the 15 T cell receptor beta chains below, sequenced in a study of T-cell reconstitution after alpha-beta-depleted transplantation in children. Preparation of the TCRbeta library was carried out with unique molecular identifiers. TCRdb re-derived calls from the PCR reads in MiXCR, one entry per CDR3 protein. There are 350,000 to 400,000 distinct CDR3 sequences in the sample; approximately 12% occur only once, and 4.3% lies in the top ten. The sequencing here drew on PBMCs, taken from the stem cell graft. These receptors were collected from a human donor who donated a stem cell graft to a child with Fanconi anemia.

This clonotype was seen a few times. V gene TRBV2 combines with J gene TRBJ1-1; D is unresolved. The CDR3 runs to 15 residues. CDR1 is SNHLY, CDR2 FYNNEI, per germline. Trimming shortened V by 0 bases and J by 5 bases, and 13 bases separated the two germline ends. In DNA form, the CDR3 reads TGTGCCAGCAGTGAAGCGCCCGGGTTTGGGACTGAAGCTTTCTTT. Protein sequence: CASSEAPGFGTEAFF.

This CDR3 reads CASAGGQGEKLFF. The CDR3 bases are TGCGCCAGCGCTGGGGGACAGGGTGAGAAACTGTTTTTT. This chain uses TRBV5-1 with TRBJ1-4; TRBD1 agrees at 9 bases. With 7 bases clipped from V and 11 bases from J, the junction kept 9 bases outside the gene matches. This CDR3 region has 13 residues. Germline CDR1 is SGHRS and CDR2 is YFSETQ.

A few counts support this clonotype. The chain recombines TRBV5-1 with TRBJ2-4, with D perhaps given as TRBD1 or TRBD2 (5 bases each). Germline V gene lookup returns CDR1 SGHRS and CDR2 YFSETQ. The CDR3 runs 14 residues. The V and J ends lost 2 bases and 6 bases respectively, with 12 bases between them. The CDR3 sequence: CASSFRVGGNIQYF. The CDR3 DNA reads as TGCGCCAGCAGCTTCAGGGTCGGAGGAAACATTCAGTACTTC.

The chain recombines TRBV20-1 with TRBJ2-6; D is unresolved. Germline V gives CDR1 DFQATT, CDR2 SNEGSKA (reference sequence). With 5 bases removed from V and 0 bases from J, the gap between germline ends came to 11 bases. This CDR3 region has 15 residues. This chain's CDR3 is CSAPIRSSGANVLTF. The CDR3 nucleotides read TGCAGTGCTCCTATAAGGAGCTCTGGGGCCAACGTCCTGACTTTC.

This clonotype was counted between two and nine times. The V and J genes are TRBV11-2 and TRBJ1-4; no reliable D call. Trimming left V 0 bases short and J 7 bases short, with 9 bases between. CDR3 length: 14 residues. In germline, CDR1 is SGHAT, CDR2 FQNNGV. CDR3 coding DNA: TGTGCCAGCAGCTTAGAGTGGGGAGGTGAAAAACTGTTTTTT. This gives the protein CASSLEWGGEKLFF.

Only a few counts were recorded for this clonotype. The J gene is TRBJ2-5, the V gene TRBV7-2; TRBD1 matches 8 bases. Per the germline V gene, CDR1 is SGHTA and CDR2 is FQGNSA. V shed 7 bases, J shed 2 bases, and the junction held 12 bases outside the gene matches. This CDR3 contains 16 residues. The CDR3: CASTLSFNRGQETQYF. In nucleotides, the CDR3 is TGTGCCAGCACCCTATCTTTCAACAGGGGGCAAGAGACCCAGTACTTC.

This chain connects TRBV10-3 to TRBJ2-6, with D unresolved. CDR1 and CDR2 (germline): ENHRY, SYGVKD. This CDR3 is built from 16 residues. The V end lost 2 bases, the J end lost 8 bases, and 16 bases lay between the germline ends. The chain's CDR3 is CAISEESGVGTNVLTF. Written as DNA, the CDR3 is TGTGCCATCAGTGAGGAAAGTGGGGTAGGGACCAACGTCCTGACTTTC.

The table lists this clonotype with many counts. The CDR3 region is CAISIKDRANNEQFF. In DNA form, the CDR3 reads TGTGCCATCAGCATCAAAGACAGGGCCAACAATGAGCAGTTCTTC. V is TRBV10-3 and J is TRBJ2-1, with 7 bases that match TRBD1. The V gene end was trimmed by 6 bases and the J gene end by 5 bases; junction bases not matched to a gene: 10. This CDR3 is built from 15 residues. In germline, CDR1 is ENHRY, CDR2 SYGVKD.

This chain connects TRBV20-1 to TRBJ2-7; 9 bases agree with TRBD1. V lost 3 bases to trimming and J lost 3 bases; unmatched junction nucleotides: 3. Germline V CDR1 and CDR2: DFQATT, SNEGSKA (reference sequence). The CDR3 runs to 13 residues. CDR3 DNA: TGCAGTGCTAGGACAGGGGGTGGCTACGAGCAGTACTTC. This translates into CSARTGGGYEQYF.

This chain uses TRBV6-5 with TRBJ1-2, with D possibly matching TRBD1 (5 bases). CDR1 and CDR2 from the germline V gene are MNHEY and SVGAGI. The CDR3 is 17 amino acids. V gave up 4 bases and J gave up 2 bases, with 20 bases separating them. The CDR3 reads CASSLIGVDILNYGYTF. The CDR3 DNA is TGTGCCAGCAGTTTAATAGGGGTGGATATATTAAACTATGGCTACACCTTC.

The CDR3 is CATSRETGDNEKLFF. CDR3 bases: TGTGCCACCAGCAGGGAGACAGGGGATAATGAAAAACTGTTTTTT. The rearrangement joins TRBV15 to TRBJ1-4; 8 nucleotides agree with TRBD1. The CDR3 runs 15 residues. The junction had 4 bases not matched to a gene; V was cut back by 3 bases and J by 4 bases. The germline CDR1 and CDR2 sequences are LNHNV and YYDKDF (reference sequence).

The CDR3 DNA reads as TGTGCCAGCAGCCAAGAGGGGGTAGCGGCATACCAAGAGACCCAGTACTTC. Encoded protein: CASSQEGVAAYQETQYF. The gene calls are TRBV4-2 and TRBJ2-5; perhaps TRBD2 as D (6 bases). Germline lookup yields CDR1 LGHNA and CDR2 YNFKEQ. The CDR3 length is 17 residues. Trimming cost V 0 bases and J 0 bases, with 14 bases left between them.

J is TRBJ2-1 and V is TRBV6-4; the D gene is possibly TRBD2 (6 bases). Germline CDR1 reads MRHNA; CDR2 reads SNTAGT. This CDR3 is built from 14 residues. The V and J ends lost 5 bases and 9 bases respectively, with 17 bases between them. The CDR3 region is CASSQRFGGGEQFF. CDR3 sequence (DNA): TGTGCCAGCAGTCAACGATTCGGGGGAGGTGAGCAGTTCTTC.

There are many counts of this clonotype. This chain connects TRBV11-2 to TRBJ2-6, with D unclear. CDR3 size: 14 residues. Trimming took 3 bases from V and 5 from J, leaving 8 bases between them. Germline loops: CDR1 SGHAT, CDR2 FQNNGV. CDR3 nucleotide sequence: TGTGCCAGCAGCTTGGATGGTAGGGCCAACGTCCTGACTTTC. Its translation is CASSLDGRANVLTF. Supplemented by reference TRBV11-2 and TRBJ2-6, the full variable domain reads EAGVAQSPRYKIIEKRQSVAFWCNPISGHATLYWYQQILGQGPKLLIQFQNNGVVDDSQLPKDRFSAERLKGVDSTLKIQPAKLEDSAVYLCASSLDGRANVLTFGAGSRLTVL.

This clonotype was recorded many times. The J gene is TRBJ2-2, the V gene TRBV4-3, with D uncertain. The V and J ends lost 0 bases and 5 bases respectively, with 13 bases between them. Germline V CDR1 and CDR2: LGHNA, YSLEER. The CDR3 is 16 residues long. The CDR3 bases are TGCGCCAGCAGCCAAGATTGGTCAAGTCGAACCGGGGAGCTGTTTTTT. It specifies CASSQDWSSRTGELFF.